These 23 T cell receptor beta chains originate from one sample sequenced in a study of blood T cell repertoires in COVID-19. This table comes from immunoSEQ multiplex PCR, and its TCRdb copy is limited to in-frame clones, with some not included. The sample has roughly 56,000 clones; roughly 89% are singletons. The specimen sequenced was peripheral blood. The receptors derive from a woman between 55 and 75 years old with COVID-19, enrolled during active disease.

The rearrangement joins TRBV14 to TRBJ2-1; a possible D gene is TRBD1 (5 bases). Per germline, CDR1 SGHDN and CDR2 FVKESK. Trimming cost V 2 bases and J 7 bases, with 12 bases left between them. The CDR3 is 14 residues long. The CDR3 nucleotides are TGTGCCAGCAGCCAACCTCGGGCAGGGAATGAGCAGTTCTTC. Translation gives CASSQPRAGNEQFF.

This clone was observed a few times. J is TRBJ1-1 and V is TRBV18; D not resolved. Germline V gives CDR1 KGHSH, CDR2 LQKENI. The CDR3 is 18 residues long. Trimming shortened V by 2 bases and J by 0 bases, and 19 bases separated the two germline ends. Here the CDR3 reads CASSPGLPGRFMNTEAFF. Here the CDR3 DNA reads TGTGCCAGCTCACCAGGCTTGCCGGGAAGGTTCATGAACACTGAAGCTTTCTTT.

This rearrangement joins TRBV15 to TRBJ1-1; possibly TRBD1 for D (6 bases). The CDR3 spans 14 residues. In germline, CDR1 is LNHNV, CDR2 YYDKDF (reference sequence). Trimming left V 5 bases short and J 7 bases short, with 17 bases between. The CDR3 DNA follows: TGTGCCACCAGCTTAGTGAGAGGGGGGGGTGAAGCTTTCTTT. Its translation is CATSLVRGGGEAFF.

The chain's CDR3 is CASSRGITGELFF. The CDR3 nucleotides are TGTGCCAGCAGCCGAGGGATCACCGGGGAGCTGTTTTTT. This rearrangement joins TRBV7-9 to TRBJ2-2; possibly TRBD2 for D (5 bases). The V gene lost 5 bases and the J gene lost 4 bases, with 8 bases spanning the gap. This CDR3 spans 13 amino acids. Germline V gene data show CDR1 as SEHNR and CDR2 as FQNEAQ (reference sequence).

The gene calls are TRBV6-5 and TRBJ1-4; D is undetermined. The CDR3 is 12 amino acids. CDR1 is MNHEY, CDR2 SVGAGI, per germline. The V end was cut by 6 bases, the J end by 7 bases, with 9 bases between. CDR3 sequence (DNA): TGTGCCAGCAGCCCAGGAGGTGAAAAACTGTTTTTT. This translates into CASSPGGEKLFF.

The chain couples TRBV5-1 to TRBJ2-7; TRBD1 matches at 7 bases. V shed 4 bases, J shed 2 bases, and the junction held 6 bases outside the gene matches. CDR3 size: 14 residues. Germline loops: CDR1 SGHRS, CDR2 YFSETQ. CDR3 amino acids: CASSTGQDPYEQYF. The CDR3 nucleotides read TGCGCCAGCAGCACCGGACAGGATCCCTACGAGCAGTACTTC.

The chain joins TRBV6-6 to TRBJ2-5, with a possible D match to TRBD1 (5 bases). Germline values: CDR1 MNHNY, CDR2 SVGAGI (reference sequence). The CDR3 sequence is 14 residues long. V was shortened by 8 bases and J by 4 bases, with 17 bases between the two germline ends. This CDR3 is CASLGGPRAETQYF. CDR3 coding DNA: TGTGCCAGCTTGGGTGGCCCCAGGGCAGAGACCCAGTACTTC.

V is TRBV12-3 or TRBV12-4 and J is TRBJ2-7; 8 bases fit TRBD1. CDR3 length: 13 residues. V lost 2 bases and J lost 4; bases outside the gene matches: 1. The chain's CDR3 is CASSLRTGYEQYF. CDR3 nucleotides: TGTGCCAGCAGTTTAAGGACAGGGTACGAGCAGTACTTC.

The V call is TRBV27, the J call TRBJ1-2, with 10 bases identical to TRBD1. This CDR3 region has 15 residues. Germline V gene data show CDR1 as MNHEY and CDR2 as SMNVEV (reference sequence). J was trimmed by 6 bases and V by 2 bases; bases with no gene match: 6. CDR3 sequence reads: CASSLTPGQGNGYTF. In nucleotides, the CDR3 is TGTGCCAGCAGTTTAACGCCGGGACAGGGGAATGGCTACACCTTC.

The chain recombines TRBV27 with TRBJ2-1; a weak D match, TRBD2 (6 bases). Trimming cost V 0 bases and J 0 bases, with 12 bases left between them. The CDR3 is made up of 17 amino acids. CDR1 and CDR2 (germline): MNHEY, SMNVEV (reference sequence). The CDR3 DNA follows: TGTGCCAGCAGTTTATCGGGACTCCCAAGCTCCTACAATGAGCAGTTCTTC. Its protein is CASSLSGLPSSYNEQFF.

This chain connects TRBV3-1 (or the pseudogene TRBV3-2) to TRBJ1-1, with D possibly being TRBD1 (6 bases). CDR1 is LGHDT and CDR2 is YNNKEL in the germline V gene (reference sequence). V lost 6 bases, J lost 10 bases, and 18 bases lay in between. CDR3 size: 13 residues. The CDR3 loop is CASSQQGTGGAFF. The CDR3, as DNA: TGTGCCAGCAGTCAACAGGGCACTGGTGGAGCTTTCTTT.

The rearrangement joins TRBV19 to TRBJ2-7; tentative D call: TRBD2 (5 bases). CDR1 is LNHDA, CDR2 SQIVND, per germline (reference sequence). The CDR3 is made up of 13 amino acids. V lost 10 bases to trimming and J lost 2 bases, with 15 bases between them. As DNA, the CDR3 is TGTGCCACTTCTAGGGAGTCAGCCTACGAGCAGTACTTC. Its translation: CATSRESAYEQYF.

This clone was recorded once. The chain couples TRBV28 to TRBJ2-5; 7 nucleotides line up with TRBD1. The CDR3 covers 14 residues. Per the germline V gene, CDR1 is MDHEN and CDR2 is SYDVKM. Unmatched junction bases numbered 8, after V lost 5 bases and J lost 5 bases. The CDR3 bases are TGTGCCAGCAGTAAGGGACAGATCCGTGAGACCCAGTACTTC. Its protein is CASSKGQIRETQYF.

This CDR3 is CASSQGSGQTNSPLHF. Written as DNA, the CDR3 is TGTGCCAGCAGCCAAGGTTCGGGACAGACTAATTCACCCCTCCACTTT. The V call is TRBV3-1 (or the pseudogene TRBV3-2), the J call TRBJ1-6; the match to TRBD1 covers 7 bases. Germline loops: CDR1 LGHDT, CDR2 YNNKEL (reference sequence). This CDR3 contains 16 residues. V was clipped by 1 base and J by 6 bases; unmatched bases: 6.

The chain carries TRBV29-1 and TRBJ1-6; no clear D. This CDR3 contains 15 residues. Germline values: CDR1 SQVTM, CDR2 ANQGSEA. V was shortened by 5 bases and J by 6 bases, with 17 bases between the two germline ends. The CDR3 sequence: CSVRLSSRINSPLHF. The CDR3 coding sequence is TGCAGCGTTCGCCTTAGCAGCCGGATTAATTCACCCCTCCACTTT.

The chain uses TRBV7-8 and TRBJ2-3, with a weak D call TRBD2 (5 bases). Germline CDR1 reads SGHVS; CDR2 reads FQNEAQ. The V end was cut by 5 bases, the J end by 4 bases, with 13 bases between. The CDR3 contains 14 residues. The CDR3 nucleotides are TGTGCCAGCAGCCCCCAAGACGGGGCAGATACGCAGTATTTT. Translation gives CASSPQDGADTQYF.

This chain connects TRBV4-3 to TRBJ1-2, with TRBD1 as a possible D gene (5 bases). CDR1 is LGHNA and CDR2 is YSLEER in the germline V gene. The germline V and J ends were trimmed by 0 bases and 4 bases, with 12 bases remaining between them. This CDR3 is 15 amino acids long. The CDR3 spells CASSQDGAISYGYTF. The CDR3 nucleotides read TGCGCCAGCAGCCAAGATGGGGCAATTAGCTATGGCTACACCTTC.

This clone was observed a single time. This chain connects TRBV28 to TRBJ2-3; 9 bases are a match to TRBD2. The CDR3 has 17 residues. V lost 1 base, J lost 2 bases, and 7 bases stayed unmatched. Per the germline V gene, CDR1 is MDHEN and CDR2 is SYDVKM. CDR3 residues: CASSLSGLAIVTDTQYF. The DNA of the CDR3 is TGTGCCAGCAGTTTATCAGGACTAGCGATCGTCACAGATACGCAGTATTTT.

The chain combines TRBV5-4 with TRBJ2-2, with 8 nucleotides matching TRBD2. The germline V gene has CDR1 SGHNT and CDR2 YYREEE (reference sequence). The CDR3 is 15 amino acids. With 3 bases clipped from V and 6 bases from J, the junction kept 7 bases outside the gene matches. CDR3: CASSSSSGPAGELFF. DNA for the CDR3: TGTGCCAGCAGCTCCTCTAGCGGGCCAGCCGGGGAGCTGTTTTTT.

This sequence joins TRBV11-3 and TRBJ2-7; maybe TRBD2 (6 bases). The V end lost 4 bases, the J end lost 1 base, and 8 bases lay between the germline ends. The CDR3 length is 13 residues. Germline CDR1 SGHNT, CDR2 YENEEA. The CDR3 region is CASSSRGSYEQYF. CDR3 nucleotides: TGTGCCAGCAGCTCTCGGGGGTCCTACGAGCAGTACTTC.

The chain links TRBV5-1 to TRBJ2-6, with 12 bases lining up with TRBD1. Germline values: CDR1 SGHRS, CDR2 YFSETQ. The CDR3 length is 19 residues. Germline trimming cut 1 base from V and 4 bases from J; bases unmatched to any gene: 9. The CDR3 bases are TGCGCCAGCAGCTTGAGGTCGGGACAGGGGGCATCCGGGGCCAACGTCCTGACTTTC. It translates to CASSLRSGQGASGANVLTF.

This chain joins TRBV28 and TRBJ1-5; 8 bases are a match to TRBD1. Trimming removed 10 bases from V and 4 bases from J; junction bases left unmatched: 9. Germline V gene lookup returns CDR1 MDHEN and CDR2 SYDVKM. The CDR3 is 14 residues long. The CDR3 protein is CAMQGAQRNQPQHF. The DNA of the CDR3 is TGTGCCATGCAGGGGGCGCAAAGGAATCAGCCCCAGCATTTT.

The chain links TRBV19 to TRBJ2-3; TRBD2 agrees at 8 bases. The germline gives CDR1 LNHDA, CDR2 SQIVND (reference sequence). This CDR3 contains 16 residues. V shed 1 base and J 2 bases; nucleotides not matched to a gene: 5. This CDR3 reads CASSIGAGGPTDTQYF. The DNA for the CDR3 is TGTGCCAGTAGTATAGGTGCGGGGGGACCCACAGATACGCAGTATTTT.